Presented here are 3 T cell receptor beta chains from one specimen sequenced in a study of blood T cell repertoires in COVID-19. TCRdb's table, derived via immunoSEQ multiplex PCR, lists solely in-frame clones and lacks some. The sample holds roughly 250,000 clones, 79% seen once. Sequenced sample: peripheral blood. Receptors were obtained from a woman aged 40-49 years with active or convalescent COVID-19.

This clone was observed a single time. The chain uses TRBV29-1 and TRBJ1-1, with a tentative D call TRBD1 (5 bases). The CDR3 extends over 13 amino acids. V lost 4 bases to trimming and J lost 1 base, with 10 bases between them. Germline V lookup: CDR1 SQVTM, CDR2 ANQGSEA. CDR3 sequence reads: CSVVGQGNTEAFF. As DNA, the CDR3 is TGCAGCGTTGTGGGGCAGGGGAACACTGAAGCTTTCTTT.

This clone came up a few times. The chain recombines TRBV7-3 with TRBJ2-5, with 9 bases matching TRBD2. After removal of 2 bases from V and 4 bases from J, the junction contained 8 bases not matched to a gene. Germline CDR1 SGHTA, CDR2 FQGTGA. The CDR3 runs to 16 residues. The CDR3 nucleotides read TGTGCCAGCAGCTTAGTAGGCGGGGGGGCCGGAGAGACCCAGTACTTC. Amino acids: CASSLVGGGAGETQYF.

This chain connects TRBV5-1 to TRBJ2-7; the match to TRBD1 covers 7 bases. Germline V lookup: CDR1 SGHRS, CDR2 YFSETQ. This CDR3 comprises 14 residues. The V gene end was trimmed by 0 bases and the J gene end by 3 bases; junction bases not matched to a gene: 3. This CDR3 reads CASSLGQGDYEQYF. CDR3 sequence (DNA): TGCGCCAGCAGCTTGGGACAGGGTGACTACGAGCAGTACTTC. The full variable domain, with the rest looked up from reference TRBV5-1 and TRBJ2-7, is KAGVTQTPRYLIKTRGQQVTLSCSPISGHRSVSWYQQTPGQGLQFLFEYFSETQRNKGNFPGRFSGRQFSNSRSEMNVSTLELGDSALYLCASSLGQGDYEQYFGPGTRLTVT.